Only a few counts were recorded for the clone carrying this TCR beta chain. The data belong to a study of T cells after yellow fever vaccination. A single record per CDR3 protein comes from TCRdb applying MiXCR to the 5' RACE reads. This table holds just over 250,000 distinct CDR3 sequences, roughly 5% found once. This receptor was taken from a man younger than 35 who received the YFV17D yellow fever vaccine. Specimen: CD4+ T cells sorted from PBMCs, collected on the day of the yellow fever booster vaccination.

This CDR3 is CASSRGAGTSGETQYF. The CDR3 DNA sequence: TGTGCCAGCAGCAGAGGGGCGGGGACTAGCGGAGAGACCCAGTACTTC. The V and J genes are TRBV7-7 and TRBJ2-5, with 11 bases identical to TRBD2. Trimming cost V 5 bases and J 4 bases; bases outside gene matches: 9. Per the germline V gene, CDR1 is SSHAT and CDR2 is FNYEAQ (reference sequence). The CDR3 spans 16 residues.